This T cell receptor beta chain was sequenced in a study of tumor-infiltrating lymphocytes in primary liver carcinoma. About the research overall: The patient group consisted of men and women aged 30 to 69 years. Study results and limitations: Tumor-blood pairs (like tumor-adjacent pairs) overlapped less than tumor region pairs did. Representation across all five tumor regions was limited to only about 7.5-24% of top clones.

The study co-extracted DNA and RNA from around 20-30 mg of unsorted bulk tissue. As to this clonotype: The antigen remains unidentified. This may stem from a read error, because a much larger clone lies one nucleotide away.

This CDR3 region has 15 residues. Germline CDR1 and CDR2: SGHRS and YFSETQ. Trimming at V came to 4 bases and at J to 1 base, leaving 4 bases not matched to a gene. The input was 450 to 500 ng total RNA; TCR beta cDNA was made from it with a constant-region primer. Slightly modified ARM-PCR with three nested multiplex PCR rounds yielded TCR beta libraries. Primers for the first two PCR rounds were TRBV1-TRBV30 forward primers and a C-beta reverse primer (10 cycles per round). Each CDR3 protein gets one entry after TCRdb re-called the multiplex PCR reads with MiXCR. This sample yields 150,000 to 200,000 distinct CDR3 sequences, of which around 81% are seen a single time; about a sixth belongs to the top ten.

This sequence originates from a man aged 35 to 55 with primary liver carcinoma and hepatitis B virus infection. Sequences were obtained from tumor tissue from primary liver carcinoma. V and J are TRBV5-1 and TRBJ1-5; 8 bases agree with TRBD1. DNA for the CDR3: TGCGCCAGCAGCGTCAGGACAGGGAGCAATCAGCCCCAGCATTTT. Translation gives CASSVRTGSNQPQHF.